One sample yielded the 23 T cell receptor beta chains listed below, sequenced in a study of blood T cells in healthy people across ages. Using a J-beta primer mix together with a sample-barcoded 5' primer, a second PCR was run for roughly 6 to 12 cycles. Each CDR3 protein is one row after TCRdb ran MiXCR on the 5' RACE reads. Here the sample spans about 1.1 million distinct CDR3 sequences, around two fifths being singletons. Material: blood. The origin of the receptors is a man aged 18 to 35 in good health.

V is TRBV28 and J is TRBJ2-7; D gene uncertain. Trimming took off 3 bases at V and 8 bases at J, with 8 bases between the two ends. The CDR3 has 11 residues. CDR1 is MDHEN, CDR2 SYDVKM, per germline. CDR3 residues: CASSLGGQQYF. DNA of the CDR3: TGTGCCAGCAGTTTGGGTGGACAGCAGTACTTC.

The V and J genes are TRBV12-3 or TRBV12-4 and TRBJ2-1, with 14 bases matching TRBD2. Trimming removed 3 bases from V and 5 bases from J; junction bases left unmatched: 9. This CDR3 is built from 18 residues. CDR3 sequence reads: CASSFSGLAGGSDNEQFF. Written as DNA, the CDR3 is TGTGCCAGCAGTTTCTCAGGACTAGCGGGGGGATCGGACAATGAGCAGTTCTTC.

The chain couples TRBV14 to TRBJ2-1; D perhaps matches TRBD2 (6 bases). The germline V and J ends were trimmed by 5 bases and 7 bases, with 21 bases remaining between them. The CDR3 contains 16 residues. Germline values: CDR1 SGHDN, CDR2 FVKESK. The CDR3 region has the DNA TGTGCCAGCAGCTATTTGTCTAGCTTTGGAGGGAATGAGCAGTTCTTC. It is translated as CASSYLSSFGGNEQFF.

This clonotype was seen a handful of times. The chain couples TRBV5-1 to TRBJ1-2; D gene ambiguous. The germline V gene has CDR1 SGHRS and CDR2 YFSETQ. CDR3 length: 14 residues. V lost 0 bases and J 0 bases, leaving 6 bases between the germline ends. Here the CDR3 reads CASSLESPNYGYTF. The CDR3 DNA reads TGCGCCAGCAGCTTGGAATCCCCTAACTATGGCTACACCTTC.

This clonotype was detected only a few times. The chain combines TRBV7-2 with TRBJ2-3; D not resolved. The V gene lost 5 bases and the J gene lost 2 bases, with 8 bases spanning the gap. CDR1 and CDR2 from the germline V gene are SGHTA and FQGNSA. There are 13 residues in the CDR3. For the CDR3, the DNA is TGTGCCAGCAGCGACTTTTCCACAGATACGCAGTATTTT. This codes for CASSDFSTDTQYF.

This clonotype was seen a handful of times. This chain connects TRBV6-2 or TRBV6-3 to TRBJ1-5; D not certain. Trimming took 4 bases from V and 4 from J, leaving 8 bases between them. The germline V gene has CDR1 MNHEY and CDR2 SVGEGT. There are 13 residues in the CDR3. This CDR3 is CASSSQANQPQHF. The CDR3 coding sequence is TGTGCCAGCAGTTCCCAAGCTAATCAGCCCCAGCATTTT.

The chain couples TRBV2 to TRBJ1-1, with a weak D call TRBD1 (5 bases). Trimming left V 3 bases short and J 6 bases short, with 17 bases between. The CDR3 is 15 residues long. Germline V gene sequence: CDR1 SNHLY, CDR2 FYNNEI. CDR3 region: CASSDDVGEGAEAFF. For the CDR3, the DNA is TGTGCCAGCAGTGATGACGTCGGTGAAGGGGCTGAAGCTTTCTTT.

The CDR3, as DNA: TGCGCCAGTAGGGAACAAAAATTACTAGCCAAAAACATTCAGTACTTC. This gives the protein CASREQKLLAKNIQYF. This sequence joins TRBV4-3 and TRBJ2-4; unclear D gene. The V gene lost 9 bases and the J gene lost 0 bases, with 18 bases spanning the gap. CDR3 length equals 16 residues. The germline V gene encodes CDR1 LGHNA and CDR2 YSLEER.

The CDR3, as DNA: TGTGCCAGCAGCGTAGGAGTAGGAACGAACACCGGGGAGCTGTTTTTT. The encoded protein is CASSVGVGTNTGELFF. V gene TRBV9 combines with J gene TRBJ2-2; D is ambiguous. V was shortened by 0 bases and J by 0 bases, with 9 bases between the two germline ends. The length of the CDR3 is 16 residues. The germline CDR1 and CDR2 sequences are SGDLS and YYNGEE.

This clonotype occurred many times. This chain connects TRBV12-3 or TRBV12-4 to TRBJ1-2; D perhaps matches TRBD1 (6 bases). V lost 3 bases, J lost 6 bases, and 8 bases lay in between. This CDR3 is built from 12 residues. This CDR3 reads CASSLEGDGYTF. CDR3 bases: TGTGCCAGCAGTTTGGAGGGGGATGGCTACACCTTC.

This chain uses TRBV6-2 or TRBV6-3 with TRBJ1-6; no clear D gene. V shed 4 bases and J shed 10 bases, with 8 bases lying between them. Germline CDR1 is MNHEY and CDR2 is SVGEGT. The CDR3 consists of 12 residues. DNA for the CDR3: TGTGCCAGCAGTTCCCCTGGATCACCCCTCCACTTT. It yields the protein CASSSPGSPLHF.

V gene TRBV27 combines with J gene TRBJ2-2; tentatively, D is TRBD1 (6 bases). The CDR3 consists of 13 residues. Germline lookup yields CDR1 MNHEY and CDR2 SMNVEV (reference sequence). V dropped 5 bases and J dropped 3 bases, with 7 bases sitting between them. CDR3 nucleotides: TGTGCCAGCAGTCGGACAGACACCGGGGAGCTGTTTTTT. This sequence encodes CASSRTDTGELFF.

This chain joins TRBV27 and TRBJ1-5; D remains unclear. The V gene's germline CDR1 is MNHEY and CDR2 SMNVEV (reference sequence). There are 12 residues in the CDR3. V was shortened by 7 bases and J by 7 bases, with 11 bases between the two germline ends. The CDR3 region has the DNA TGTGCCAGCAACCCTCCCGGGCAGCCCCAGCATTTT. Its translation: CASNPPGQPQHF.

The V gene is TRBV25-1, the J gene TRBJ2-3; no definite D call. In germline, CDR1 is MGHDK, CDR2 SYGVNS. V lost 5 bases and J 0 bases, leaving 12 bases between the germline ends. The CDR3 sequence is 15 residues long. The CDR3 sequence is CASSLPGPSTDTQYF. The CDR3, as DNA: TGTGCCAGCAGTCTTCCGGGCCCTAGCACAGATACGCAGTATTTT. The whole variable domain, remainder taken from reference TRBV25-1 and TRBJ2-3, is EADIYQTPRYLVIGTGKKITLECSQTMGHDKMYWYQQDPGMELHLIHYSYGVNSTEKGDLSSESTVSRIRTEHFPLTLESARPSHTSQYLCASSLPGPSTDTQYFGPGTRLTVL.

This clonotype has a handful of counts. The chain links TRBV25-1 to TRBJ1-6, with unresolved D. The CDR3 is 12 amino acids. Germline V gene data show CDR1 as MGHDK and CDR2 as SYGVNS. V gave up 4 bases and J gave up 11 bases, with 9 bases separating them. CDR3 in DNA: TGTGCCAGCAGTGGGGTATTACCACCCCTCCACTTT. This gives the protein CASSGVLPPLHF.

The rearrangement joins TRBV7-2 to TRBJ2-1; D is perhaps TRBD2 (6 bases). The V and J ends lost 3 bases and 1 base respectively, with 10 bases between them. Germline CDR1 is SGHTA and CDR2 is FQGNSA. The CDR3 consists of 15 residues. CDR3 sequence: CASSLGAGSYNEQFF. CDR3 DNA: TGTGCCAGCAGCTTGGGCGCGGGGTCCTACAATGAGCAGTTCTTC. Supplemented by reference TRBV7-2 and TRBJ2-1, the full variable domain reads GAGVSQSPSNKVTEKGKDVELRCDPISGHTALYWYRQSLGQGLEFLIYFQGNSAPDKSGLPSDRFSAERTGGSVSTLTIQRTQQEDSAVYLCASSLGAGSYNEQFFGPGTRLTVL.

In its sample, this clonotype was seen once. The DNA of the CDR3 is TGTGCCAGCAGTTACCCGGAGGTTGGGGCTTTCTTT. It encodes CASSYPEVGAFF. V gene TRBV6-2 or TRBV6-3 combines with J gene TRBJ1-1; D is ambiguous. Germline lookup yields CDR1 MNHEY and CDR2 SVGEGT. The V end lost 2 bases, the J end lost 11 bases, and 12 bases lay between the germline ends. This CDR3 contains 12 residues.

The chain employs TRBV5-6 and TRBJ1-2, with 7 bases aligning to TRBD1. This CDR3 contains 14 residues. Trimming removed 4 bases from V and 1 base from J; junction bases left unmatched: 4. From germline, CDR1 is SGHDT and CDR2 YYEEEE. The CDR3 nucleotides read TGTGCCAGCAGCCCGGACAGGAATAACTATGGCTACACCTTC. Translating it yields CASSPDRNNYGYTF.

To note about this clonotype: A clone one base away is much larger, so this may be a read error. This CDR3 reads CASPTRASGDYNEQYF. In DNA form, the CDR3 reads TGTGCCAGCCCTACTCGCGCTAGCGGGGACTACAATGAGCAGTACTTC. The J gene is TRBJ2-1, the V gene TRBV6-6, with 9 positions matching TRBD2. Judging by the DNA end, TRBJ2-7 fits better; the J call may be wrong. This CDR3 is 16 amino acids long. Germline CDR1 MNHNY, CDR2 SVGAGI (reference sequence).

V usage is TRBV28 and J usage is TRBJ1-1; TRBD1 matches at 8 bases. The CDR3 is made up of 16 amino acids. V lost 3 bases, J lost 4 bases, and 10 bases stayed unmatched. Germline V gene sequence: CDR1 MDHEN, CDR2 SYDVKM. CDR3 coding DNA: TGTGCCAGCAGTTTGGGCAGGGGGCTTTTGGGCACTGAAGCTTTCTTT. Translating it yields CASSLGRGLLGTEAFF.

This clonotype was seen more than once but under ten times. The CDR3 region has the DNA TGTGCCAGCAGCCAAATCGGGACTAGCTTGCCAGATACGCAGTATTTT. Translating gives CASSQIGTSLPDTQYF. V is TRBV7-3 and J is TRBJ2-3, with 9 bases fitting TRBD2. Looked up from germline, CDR1 is SGHTA and CDR2 is FQGTGA. V lost 5 bases, J lost 4 bases, and 10 bases stayed unmatched. CDR3 length equals 16 residues.

The genes are TRBV25-1 and TRBJ1-2; D is uncertain. The germline V gene has CDR1 MGHDK and CDR2 SYGVNS. Trimming took 2 bases from V and 3 from J, leaving 19 bases between them. This CDR3 is 17 amino acids long. DNA for the CDR3: TGTGCCAGCAGTGAAATCGGGCCTAGTGGTATTGACTATGGCTACACCTTC. This sequence encodes CASSEIGPSGIDYGYTF.

This clonotype came up a few times. The CDR3 coding sequence is TGTGCCAGCAGTTACGGATTTGCTGGGGAGCTGTTTTTT. Translating gives CASSYGFAGELFF. This sequence joins TRBV6-5 and TRBJ2-2; D unclear. Trimming removed 2 bases at V and 8 bases at J, with 9 bases between. The CDR3 is 13 amino acids. In germline, CDR1 is MNHEY, CDR2 SVGAGI.